Presented here are 30 T cell receptor beta chains from one specimen sequenced in a study of T cells in Graves' hyperthyroidism and ophthalmopathy. Template material for amplifying TCR beta CDR3 regions consisted of RNA transcripts. Initially, a first-round RT-PCR of the TCR CDR3 employed the HTBI primer set. TCRdb itself ran the multiplex PCR reads through MiXCR, one entry per CDR3 protein. In the table there are about 290,000 distinct CDR3 sequences, roughly 15% of which are singletons. The specimen sequenced was blood. The receptor source for this set is a woman between 50 and 59 years old with Graves' hyperthyroidism that later progressed to Graves' ophthalmopathy.

This clonotype appeared many times. This rearrangement joins TRBV20-1 to TRBJ2-7; 8 bases match TRBD1. This CDR3 contains 13 residues. Per the germline V gene, CDR1 is DFQATT and CDR2 is SNEGSKA (reference sequence). The trim removed 6 bases at V and 3 bases at J, leaving 7 bases unmatched. The CDR3 nucleotides read TGCAGTGCGCGGGACAGGCTGCGCTACGAGCAGTACTTC. Its protein is CSARDRLRYEQYF.

Points on this clonotype: The junction departs from the called germline gene at one end, perhaps through a read error. V usage is TRBV5-1 and J usage is TRBJ2-7; D call uncertain. CDR1 is SGHRS and CDR2 is YFSETQ in the germline V gene. The length of the CDR3 is 16 residues. The CDR3 DNA reads TGTGCCAGCAGCCCACGGACGGATCAGGTATTATCCGAGCAGTACTTC. As protein: CASSPRTDQVLSEQYF.

The gene calls are TRBV5-1 and TRBJ2-2; the match to TRBD2 covers 8 bases. Trimming took 2 bases from V and 5 from J; bases not matched to a gene: 5. The CDR3 is 15 amino acids. Germline-derived CDR1 and CDR2 are SGHRS and YFSETQ. In DNA form, the CDR3 reads TGCGCCAGCAGCTTAGGGGCGGGAGGAACCGGGGAGCTGTTTTTT. It yields the protein CASSLGAGGTGELFF.

This clonotype has a handful of counts. The chain couples TRBV7-3 to TRBJ2-2, with D unresolved. The ends were cut back, 5 bases at V and 1 base at J, with 17 bases in the middle. Germline CDR1 SGHTA, CDR2 FQGTGA. The length of the CDR3 is 17 residues. The CDR3 spells CASSRSPGPLNTGELFF. The CDR3 DNA follows: TGTGCCAGCAGCCGATCCCCAGGACCCTTGAACACCGGGGAGCTGTTTTTT.

This clonotype was counted at least ten times. CDR3 amino acids: CSASKDTLEQYF. In nucleotides, the CDR3 is TGCAGTGCTAGTAAGGACACCCTCGAGCAGTACTTC. The chain recombines TRBV20-1 with TRBJ2-7; D might be TRBD1 (5 bases). The CDR3 length is 12 residues. Trimming left V 3 bases short and J 6 bases short, with 12 bases between. Germline assignment: CDR1 DFQATT and CDR2 SNEGSKA (reference sequence).

This clonotype occurred a few times. The CDR3 region has the DNA TGTGCCAGCAGTTACCCTCAGAGCGTTTCCGGCTACGAGCAGTACTTC. Translated, it gives CASSYPQSVSGYEQYF. The chain combines TRBV6-5 with TRBJ2-7; D remains unclear. This CDR3 is 16 amino acids long. CDR1 is MNHEY, CDR2 SVGAGI, per germline. V was shortened by 2 bases and J by 3 bases, with 17 bases between the two germline ends.

This clonotype has ten or more counts. J is TRBJ2-7 and V is TRBV27; the D is unclear. Germline CDR1 is MNHEY and CDR2 is SMNVEV (reference sequence). The CDR3 runs to 13 residues. Trimming removed 7 bases at V and 3 bases at J, with 13 bases between. CDR3 loop: CASMRLVNYEQYF. CDR3 DNA sequence: TGTGCCAGCATGAGGCTAGTTAACTACGAGCAGTACTTC.

This clonotype was seen at least ten times. This sequence joins TRBV5-1 and TRBJ2-6, with TRBD1 as a possible D gene (6 bases). V shed 4 bases and J shed 0 bases, with 8 bases lying between them. Germline-derived CDR1 and CDR2 are SGHRS and YFSETQ. The CDR3 has 15 amino acids. Written as DNA, the CDR3 is TGCGCCAGCAGCGTGGGACACTCTGGGGCCAACGTCCTGACTTTC. As protein: CASSVGHSGANVLTF. The variable domain in full, completed from reference TRBV5-1 and TRBJ2-6, reads KAGVTQTPRYLIKTRGQQVTLSCSPISGHRSVSWYQQTPGQGLQFLFEYFSETQRNKGNFPGRFSGRQFSNSRSEMNVSTLELGDSALYLCASSVGHSGANVLTFGAGSRLTVL.

In this sample, this clonotype turned up once. The chain is built from TRBV28 and TRBJ2-1; 9 bases are a match to TRBD2. The J segment lost 0 bases and the V segment lost 7 bases, leaving 10 bases of the junction unmatched. Germline V gene lookup returns CDR1 MDHEN and CDR2 SYDVKM. The CDR3 runs 17 residues. As DNA, the CDR3 is TGTGCCAGCAAACCGACGTTTAGCGGGAGCTCCTACAATGAGCAGTTCTTC. It encodes CASKPTFSGSSYNEQFF.

This clonotype has ten or more counts. The V and J genes are TRBV20-1 and TRBJ2-7; D is undetermined. Per the germline V gene, CDR1 is DFQATT and CDR2 is SNEGSKA (reference sequence). The V end was cut by 6 bases, the J end by 3 bases, with 12 bases between. The length of the CDR3 is 12 residues. Written as DNA, the CDR3 is TGCAGTGCCACCCCGGGCCGCTACGAGCAGTACTTC. It codes for CSATPGRYEQYF.

This clonotype appeared once. A much bigger clone sits one base away, suggesting this may be a read error. This chain uses TRBV2 with TRBJ2-4; 9 positions agree with TRBD2. CDR1 is SNHLY and CDR2 is FYNNEI in the germline V gene. The V and J ends lost 5 bases and 5 bases, in that order; junction bases with no gene match: 16. This CDR3 is 18 amino acids long. CDR3 DNA sequence: TGTGCCAGCAGTTACGTGCGGGAGGGCTTCGGGTCCGAAAACATTCAGTACTTC. Its translation is CASSYVREGFGSENIQYF.

This clonotype came up many times. The V and J genes are TRBV3-1 and TRBJ2-1, with D uncertain. The CDR3 loop spans 13 amino acids. Trimming stripped 4 bases from V and 2 bases from J, with 6 bases between. Germline assignment: CDR1 LGHDT and CDR2 YNNKEL (reference sequence). This CDR3 is CASSRFTYNEQFF. CDR3 DNA sequence: TGTGCCAGCAGCCGCTTTACCTACAATGAGCAGTTCTTC.

The rearrangement uses TRBV12-3 or TRBV12-4 and TRBJ1-5, with 7 bases identical to TRBD1. The CDR3 length is 18 residues. V dropped 1 base and J dropped 1; count of bases not matched to a gene: 10. The CDR3 DNA reads as TGTGCCAGCAGTTTAGTACGCGGACAGGTGATAAGCAATCAGCCCCAGCATTTT. Residues: CASSLVRGQVISNQPQHF.

This clonotype appeared many times. The chain combines TRBV28 with TRBJ1-5; 8 bases map to TRBD1. The CDR3 totals 16 residues. From germline, CDR1 is MDHEN and CDR2 SYDVKM. V lost 6 bases and J lost 4; bases outside the gene matches: 11. The CDR3 sequence is CASSPFRGPINQPQHF. In DNA, the CDR3 is TGTGCCAGCAGCCCGTTCAGGGGGCCGATTAATCAGCCCCAGCATTTT. Complete variable domain (other parts from reference TRBV28 and TRBJ1-5): DVKVTQSSRYLVKRTGEKVFLECVQDMDHENMFWYRQDPGLGLRLIYFSYDVKMKEKGDIPEGYSVSREKKERFSLILESASTNQTSMYLCASSPFRGPINQPQHFGDGTRLSIL.

This clonotype was counted many times. This rearrangement joins TRBV20-1 to TRBJ2-7, with 11 bases aligning to TRBD2. The CDR3 has 15 residues. V shed 4 bases, J shed 0 bases, and the junction held 5 bases outside the gene matches. Germline V CDR1 and CDR2: DFQATT, SNEGSKA (reference sequence). CDR3 loop: CSATLAGGSSYEQYF. Written as DNA, the CDR3 is TGCAGTGCTACGCTAGCGGGAGGCAGCTCCTACGAGCAGTACTTC.

The rearrangement joins TRBV19 to TRBJ1-2; D gene unclear. V shed 0 bases and J shed 5 bases, with 13 bases lying between them. The CDR3 spans 15 residues. In germline, CDR1 is LNHDA, CDR2 SQIVND (reference sequence). The CDR3 loop is CASSIDFTGSYGYTF. The CDR3 coding sequence is TGTGCCAGTAGTATAGATTTCACCGGGTCGTATGGCTACACCTTC.

This clonotype was found many times. The chain uses TRBV12-3 or TRBV12-4 and TRBJ2-1; TRBD2 might be the D (6 bases). The CDR3 length is 14 residues. V gave up 0 bases and J gave up 5 bases, with 8 bases separating them. The CDR3 nucleotides read TGTGCCAGCAGTTTAGCGGGAGGCCACAATGAGCAGTTCTTC. Its translation: CASSLAGGHNEQFF.

This clonotype was picked up many times. The V gene is TRBV2, the J gene TRBJ2-6, with 10 bases identical to TRBD1. V shed 6 bases and J 0 bases; nucleotides not matched to a gene: 5. This CDR3 spans 17 amino acids. The germline V gene has CDR1 SNHLY and CDR2 FYNNEI. CDR3 sequence: CASRDGQGGSGANVLTF. In DNA, the CDR3 is TGTGCCAGCAGAGACGGACAGGGGGGCTCTGGGGCCAACGTCCTGACTTTC.

The chain links TRBV10-3 to TRBJ2-7; D tentatively fits TRBD1 or TRBD2 (5 bases each). This CDR3 region has 14 residues. Between the trimmed V and J ends, which lost 6 bases and 2 bases, there was a span of 14 bases. The V gene's germline CDR1 is ENHRY and CDR2 SYGVKD. The CDR3 DNA sequence: TGTGCCATCAGGGACGGGACGGTTACCTACGAGCAGTACTTC. This sequence encodes CAIRDGTVTYEQYF.

The chain employs TRBV6-1 and TRBJ1-6, with D unresolved. CDR3 length: 11 amino acids. Trimming cost V 3 bases and J 13 bases, with 7 bases left between them. The germline V gene has CDR1 MNHNS and CDR2 SASEGT. The CDR3 coding sequence is TGTGCCAGCAGTGATCTTTGGCCCCTCCACTTT. Its protein product is CASSDLWPLHF.

This clonotype was picked up a small number of times. The CDR3 region is CASSQSDSNQPQHF. CDR3 nucleotides: TGTGCCAGCAGCCAGTCAGATAGCAATCAGCCCCAGCATTTT. This chain uses TRBV9 with TRBJ1-5; no clear D gene. Trimming pared 4 bases from V and 0 bases from J, leaving 8 bases between. This CDR3 contains 14 residues. Germline lookup yields CDR1 SGDLS and CDR2 YYNGEE.

Concerning this clonotype: This could be a read error, since a much larger clone is one nucleotide away. The CDR3 DNA follows: TGCAGTGCTGGAAGGGGGACTCAGCCCCAGCATTTT. Translation: CSAGRGTQPQHF. The V gene is TRBV20-1, the J gene TRBJ1-5; tentative D call: TRBD1 (6 bases). V dropped 5 bases and J dropped 6 bases, with 11 bases sitting between them. The germline V gene encodes CDR1 DFQATT and CDR2 SNEGSKA (reference sequence). This CDR3 region has 12 residues.

At least ten counts were recorded for this clonotype. The V gene is TRBV20-1, the J gene TRBJ2-7; 11 nucleotides agree with TRBD2. This CDR3 region has 14 residues. With 3 bases clipped from V and 3 bases from J, the junction kept 4 bases outside the gene matches. Per the germline V gene, CDR1 is DFQATT and CDR2 is SNEGSKA (reference sequence). The CDR3 DNA reads TGCAGTGCTAGCGAGACTAGCGGGAACTACGAGCAGTACTTC. Translation gives CSASETSGNYEQYF.

The chain uses TRBV14 and TRBJ1-5; 8 bases map to TRBD1. The CDR3 contains 13 residues. From germline, CDR1 is SGHDN and CDR2 FVKESK. The junction had 4 bases not matched to a gene; V was cut back by 10 bases and J by 2 bases. CDR3 in amino acids: CANQTGGNQPQHF. CDR3 DNA sequence: TGTGCCAACCAGACAGGGGGCAATCAGCCCCAGCATTTT.

This clonotype occurred many times. This chain uses TRBV18 with TRBJ1-1; tentatively, D is TRBD1 (6 bases). The CDR3 is 15 residues long. In germline, CDR1 is KGHSH, CDR2 LQKENI. Trimming removed 1 base from V and 1 base from J, with 10 bases in between. CDR3 sequence reads: CASSPRGQSNTEAFF. The CDR3 nucleotides are TGTGCCAGCTCACCACGAGGACAGTCGAACACTGAAGCTTTCTTT.

This clonotype was observed at least ten times. This chain links TRBV5-1 with TRBJ1-2, with 9 bases identical to TRBD1. CDR3 length equals 15 residues. J lost 4 bases, V lost 5 bases, and 9 bases had no gene match. The germline gives CDR1 SGHRS, CDR2 YFSETQ. CDR3 coding DNA: TGCGCCAGCAGACTGGGACAGGGCAATCTCTATGGCTACACCTTC. Protein product: CASRLGQGNLYGYTF.

At least ten counts were recorded for this clonotype. The chain links TRBV7-9 to TRBJ2-1; 9 bases map to TRBD1. V dropped 7 bases and J dropped 4; count of bases not matched to a gene: 11. CDR1 is SEHNR, CDR2 FQNEAQ, per germline (reference sequence). The CDR3 runs 16 residues. DNA for the CDR3: TGTGCCAGCACCGAGAGGGGGACAGGGAAGTACAATGAGCAGTTCTTC. Protein: CASTERGTGKYNEQFF.

This clonotype has ten or more counts. The chain is built from TRBV29-1 and TRBJ2-5; 7 bases line up with TRBD2. V shed 7 bases and J 5 bases; nucleotides not matched to a gene: 13. This CDR3 is 14 amino acids long. Germline CDR1 is SQVTM and CDR2 is ANQGSEA. The CDR3 loop is CSGKTGLKAETQYF. The CDR3 nucleotides read TGCAGCGGCAAGACGGGACTAAAGGCTGAGACCCAGTACTTC.

This clonotype came up many times. The V call is TRBV20-1, the J call TRBJ2-1, with 11 positions matching TRBD1. V lost 1 base and J lost 7; bases outside the gene matches: 3. Germline assignment: CDR1 DFQATT and CDR2 SNEGSKA (reference sequence). This CDR3 is 14 amino acids long. The CDR3 region has the DNA TGCAGTGCTAGAGGGGGACAGGGGGGGAATGAGCAGTTCTTC. It specifies CSARGGQGGNEQFF.

Many counts were recorded for this clonotype. The rearrangement joins TRBV28 to TRBJ1-5, with 8 bases lining up with TRBD1. CDR3 length equals 14 residues. V lost 5 bases, J lost 3 bases, and 3 bases stayed unmatched. The germline V gene encodes CDR1 MDHEN and CDR2 SYDVKM. The DNA for the CDR3 is TGTGCCAGCAGTCGGGACAGGATCAATCAGCCCCAGCATTTT. Residues: CASSRDRINQPQHF. Looking up the rest from reference TRBV28 and TRBJ1-5 gives the full variable domain: DVKVTQSSRYLVKRTGEKVFLECVQDMDHENMFWYRQDPGLGLRLIYFSYDVKMKEKGDIPEGYSVSREKKERFSLILESASTNQTSMYLCASSRDRINQPQHFGDGTRLSIL.